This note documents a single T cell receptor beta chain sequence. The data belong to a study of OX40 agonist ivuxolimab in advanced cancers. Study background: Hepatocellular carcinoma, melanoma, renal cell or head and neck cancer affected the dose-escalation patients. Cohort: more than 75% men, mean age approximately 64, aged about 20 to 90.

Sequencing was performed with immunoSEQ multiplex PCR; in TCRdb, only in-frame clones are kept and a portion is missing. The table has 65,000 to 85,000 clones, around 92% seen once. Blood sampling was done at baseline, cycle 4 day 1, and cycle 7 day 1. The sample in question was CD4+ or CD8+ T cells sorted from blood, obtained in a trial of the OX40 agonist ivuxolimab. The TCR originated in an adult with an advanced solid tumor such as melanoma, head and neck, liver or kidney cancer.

The CDR3 loop is CASSTDRNTEAFF. Here the CDR3 DNA reads TGTGCCAGCAGTACGGACAGGAACACTGAAGCTTTCTTT. The V call is TRBV6-4, the J call TRBJ1-1; TRBD1 might be the D (6 bases). Germline-derived CDR1 and CDR2 are MRHNA and SNTAGT. The CDR3 covers 13 residues. Trimming removed 5 bases at V and 1 base at J, with 8 bases between.